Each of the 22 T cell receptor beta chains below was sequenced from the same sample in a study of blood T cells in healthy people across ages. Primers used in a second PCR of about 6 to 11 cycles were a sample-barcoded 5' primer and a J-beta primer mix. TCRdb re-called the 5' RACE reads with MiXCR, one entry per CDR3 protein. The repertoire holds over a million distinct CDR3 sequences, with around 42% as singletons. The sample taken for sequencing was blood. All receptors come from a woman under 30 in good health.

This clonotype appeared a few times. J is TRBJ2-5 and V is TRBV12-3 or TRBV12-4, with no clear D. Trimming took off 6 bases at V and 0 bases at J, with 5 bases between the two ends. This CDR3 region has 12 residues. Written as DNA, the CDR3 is TGTGCCAGCAGACCATACCAAGAGACCCAGTACTTC. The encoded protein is CASRPYQETQYF.

CDR3 sequence reads: CASSDELGGSYEQYF. The CDR3 region has the DNA TGTGCCAGCAGTGACGAGTTGGGGGGATCCTACGAGCAGTACTTC. The V call is TRBV2, the J call TRBJ2-7; D may be TRBD2 (6 bases). V was shortened by 3 bases and J by 1 base, with 13 bases between the two germline ends. This CDR3 region has 15 residues. Germline V CDR1 and CDR2: SNHLY, FYNNEI.

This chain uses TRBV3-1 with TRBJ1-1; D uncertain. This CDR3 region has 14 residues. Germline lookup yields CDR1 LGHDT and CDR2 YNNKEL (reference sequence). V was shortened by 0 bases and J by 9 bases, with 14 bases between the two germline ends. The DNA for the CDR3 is TGTGCCAGCAGCCAAGATGGTACATCGGTTCAAGCTTTCTTT. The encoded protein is CASSQDGTSVQAFF. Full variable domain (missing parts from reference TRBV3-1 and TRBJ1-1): DTAVSQTPKYLVTQMGNDKSIKCEQNLGHDTMYWYKQDSKKFLKIMFSYNNKELIINETVPNRFSPKSPDKAHLNLHINSLELGDSAVYFCASSQDGTSVQAFFGQGTRLTVV.

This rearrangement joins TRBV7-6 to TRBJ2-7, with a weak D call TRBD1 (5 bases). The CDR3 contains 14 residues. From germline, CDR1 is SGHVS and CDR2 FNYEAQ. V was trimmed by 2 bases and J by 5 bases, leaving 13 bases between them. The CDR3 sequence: CASSLQGNGNEQYF. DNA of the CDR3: TGTGCCAGCAGCTTACAGGGAAATGGTAACGAGCAGTACTTC.

DNA of the CDR3: TGTGCCAGCAGCTTTAGGGGAATACCCGAGGAGCAGTACTTC. This sequence encodes CASSFRGIPEEQYF. The chain recombines TRBV7-8 with TRBJ2-4, with D perhaps matching TRBD1 (5 bases). The germline gives CDR1 SGHVS, CDR2 FQNEAQ. The CDR3 is made up of 14 amino acids. Trimming removed 3 bases at V and 13 bases at J, with 19 bases between.

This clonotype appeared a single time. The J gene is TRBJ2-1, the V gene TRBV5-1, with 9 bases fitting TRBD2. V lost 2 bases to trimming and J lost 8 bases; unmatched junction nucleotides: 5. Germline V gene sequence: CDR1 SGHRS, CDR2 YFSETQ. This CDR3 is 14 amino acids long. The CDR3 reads CASSFRTSDDEQFF. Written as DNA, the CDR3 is TGCGCCAGCAGCTTTAGGACTAGCGACGATGAGCAGTTCTTC.

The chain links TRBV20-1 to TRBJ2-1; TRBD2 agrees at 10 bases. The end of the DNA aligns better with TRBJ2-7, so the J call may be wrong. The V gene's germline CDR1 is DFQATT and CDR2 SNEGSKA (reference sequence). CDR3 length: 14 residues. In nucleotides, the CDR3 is TGCAGTGCCACAGCGGGGGGGCTCTACAATGAGCAGTACTTC. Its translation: CSATAGGLYNEQYF.

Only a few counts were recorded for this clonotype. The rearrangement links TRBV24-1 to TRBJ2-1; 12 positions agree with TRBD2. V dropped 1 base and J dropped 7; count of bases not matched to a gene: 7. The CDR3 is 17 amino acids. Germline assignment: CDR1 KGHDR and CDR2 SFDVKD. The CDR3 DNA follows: TGTGCCACCAGTGATTTCCCTAGCGGGGGGGCTCGGAATGAGCAGTTCTTC. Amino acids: CATSDFPSGGARNEQFF.

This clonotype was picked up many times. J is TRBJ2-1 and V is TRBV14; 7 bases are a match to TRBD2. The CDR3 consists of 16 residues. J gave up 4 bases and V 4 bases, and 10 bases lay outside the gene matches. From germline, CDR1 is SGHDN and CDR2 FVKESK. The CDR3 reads CASSRGAGRSYNEQFF. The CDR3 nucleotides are TGTGCCAGCAGCCGAGGAGCCGGGAGGTCTTACAATGAGCAGTTCTTC.

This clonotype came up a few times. The CDR3 sequence is CASSERSHGYTF. The CDR3 DNA reads TGTGCCAGCTCGGAGAGAAGCCATGGCTACACCTTC. The chain recombines TRBV12-3 or TRBV12-4 with TRBJ1-2; D is uncertain. V dropped 8 bases and J dropped 6 bases, with 13 bases sitting between them. This CDR3 contains 12 residues.

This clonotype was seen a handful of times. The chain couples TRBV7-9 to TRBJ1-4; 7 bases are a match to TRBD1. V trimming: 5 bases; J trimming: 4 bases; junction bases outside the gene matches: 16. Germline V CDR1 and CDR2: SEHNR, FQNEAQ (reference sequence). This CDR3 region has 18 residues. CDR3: CASSGRDSPSVINEKLFF. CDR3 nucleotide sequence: TGTGCCAGCAGCGGTAGGGACAGCCCATCGGTTATTAATGAAAAACTGTTTTTT.

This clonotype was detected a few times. This CDR3 reads CSARDSLTGLHAEQYF. CDR3 nucleotide sequence: TGCAGTGCTAGAGATTCGCTGACAGGCCTGCATGCCGAGCAGTACTTC. The V gene is TRBV20-1, the J gene TRBJ2-7; maybe TRBD1 (6 bases). This CDR3 contains 16 residues. Germline assignment: CDR1 DFQATT and CDR2 SNEGSKA (reference sequence). With 0 bases removed from V and 6 bases from J, the gap between germline ends came to 21 bases.

CDR3 residues: CSARDPARNTEAFF. In nucleotides, the CDR3 is TGCAGTGCTAGAGATCCTGCCAGGAACACTGAAGCTTTCTTT. This rearrangement joins TRBV20-1 to TRBJ1-1; no clear D. V gave up 0 bases and J gave up 1 base, with 9 bases separating them. Looked up from germline, CDR1 is DFQATT and CDR2 is SNEGSKA (reference sequence). This CDR3 has 14 residues.

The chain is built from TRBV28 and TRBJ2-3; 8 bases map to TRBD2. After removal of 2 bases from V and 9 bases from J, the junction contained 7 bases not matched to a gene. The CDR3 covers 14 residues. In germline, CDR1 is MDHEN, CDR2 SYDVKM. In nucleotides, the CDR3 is TGTGCCAGCAGTTTAACCCGGACTAGCACAACGCAGTATTTT. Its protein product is CASSLTRTSTTQYF.

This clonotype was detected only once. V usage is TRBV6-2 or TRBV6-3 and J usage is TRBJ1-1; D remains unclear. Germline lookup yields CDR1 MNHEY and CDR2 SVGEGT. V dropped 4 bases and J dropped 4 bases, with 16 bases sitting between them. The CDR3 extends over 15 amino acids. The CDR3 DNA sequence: TGTGCCAGCAGTTCTCAACGGGGTAGTCGCACTGAAGCTTTCTTT. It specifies CASSSQRGSRTEAFF.

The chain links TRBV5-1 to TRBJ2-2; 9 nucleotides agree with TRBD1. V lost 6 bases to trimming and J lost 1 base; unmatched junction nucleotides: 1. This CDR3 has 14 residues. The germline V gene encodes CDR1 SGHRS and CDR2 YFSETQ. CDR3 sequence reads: CASKDRGNTGELFF. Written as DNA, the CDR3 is TGCGCCAGCAAGGACAGGGGGAACACCGGGGAGCTGTTTTTT. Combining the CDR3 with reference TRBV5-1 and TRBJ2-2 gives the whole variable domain KAGVTQTPRYLIKTRGQQVTLSCSPISGHRSVSWYQQTPGQGLQFLFEYFSETQRNKGNFPGRFSGRQFSNSRSEMNVSTLELGDSALYLCASKDRGNTGELFFGEGSRLTVL.

Written as DNA, the CDR3 is TGTGCCAGCAGCTTAGCTACCCTTCCTAGCGGGCTTTACCGCGAGCAGTACTTC. Translated: CASSLATLPSGLYREQYF. The J gene is TRBJ2-7, the V gene TRBV11-3; 8 nucleotides match TRBD2. This CDR3 is built from 18 residues. V was clipped by 1 base and J by 6 bases; unmatched bases: 17. In germline, CDR1 is SGHNT, CDR2 YENEEA.

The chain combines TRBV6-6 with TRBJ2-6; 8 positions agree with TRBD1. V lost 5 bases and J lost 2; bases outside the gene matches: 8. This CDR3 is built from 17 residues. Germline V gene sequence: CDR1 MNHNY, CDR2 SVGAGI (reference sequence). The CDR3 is CASSRLTGEPGANVLTF. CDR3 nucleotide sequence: TGTGCCAGCAGTCGATTGACAGGGGAGCCTGGGGCCAACGTCCTGACTTTC.

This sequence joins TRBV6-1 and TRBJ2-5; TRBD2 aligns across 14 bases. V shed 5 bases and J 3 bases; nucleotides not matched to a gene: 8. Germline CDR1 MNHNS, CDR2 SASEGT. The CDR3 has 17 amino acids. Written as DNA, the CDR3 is TGTGCCAGCAGTCGACCGACTAGCGGGGGGGCAAAAGAGACCCAGTACTTC. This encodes CASSRPTSGGAKETQYF.

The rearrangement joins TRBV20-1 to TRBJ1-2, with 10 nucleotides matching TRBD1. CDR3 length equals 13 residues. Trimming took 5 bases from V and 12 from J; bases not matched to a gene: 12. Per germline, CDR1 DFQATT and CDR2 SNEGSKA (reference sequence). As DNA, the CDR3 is TGCAGTGCTTCAGCGGGACAGGGGCGGTCGGACACCTTC. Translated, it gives CSASAGQGRSDTF.

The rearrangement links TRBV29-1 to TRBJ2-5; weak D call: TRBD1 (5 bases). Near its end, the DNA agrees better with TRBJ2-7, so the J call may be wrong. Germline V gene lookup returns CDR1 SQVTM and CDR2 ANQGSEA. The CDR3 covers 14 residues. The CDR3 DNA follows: TGCAGCGTTAAAGGAGCAGGGATAAACAACGAGCAGTACTTC. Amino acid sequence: CSVKGAGINNEQYF.

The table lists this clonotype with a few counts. CDR3 protein: CASNLGTSPKGGSYEQFF. DNA of the CDR3: TGTGCCAGCAACCTCGGGACTAGTCCCAAGGGGGGGTCGTATGAGCAGTTCTTC. V and J are TRBV7-2 and TRBJ2-1; 8 bases are a match to TRBD2. This CDR3 spans 18 amino acids. The junction had 22 bases not matched to a gene; V was cut back by 7 bases and J by 8 bases. CDR1 and CDR2 from the germline V gene are SGHTA and FQGNSA.